This T cell receptor (beta chain) was identified during a study of blood T cell repertoires in COVID-19. Study-level background: Samples of COVID-19 (acute and convalescent) were obtained from the United States, Italy and Spain. In each case, the material was cDNA or gDNA derived from T cells, B-cell-depleted T cells, or PBMCs.

Seattle's cohort entered during active infection and was followed longitudinally. In the authors' methods: Nucleated cell counts were estimated from reference gene primer amplification. Sequencing was performed with immunoSEQ multiplex PCR; in TCRdb, only in-frame clones are kept and a portion is missing. That table furnishes V, J and clone size, whereas the DNA furnished D and trimming. The sample contains roughly 290,000 clones, around 81% of which appear only once. V lost 4 bases to trimming and J lost 0 bases, with 10 bases between them. Germline V CDR1 and CDR2: SGHVT, SQSDAQ. This CDR3 has 15 residues.

This receptor was obtained from a person between 65 and 79 years old with COVID-19, enrolled during active disease. The V gene is TRBV7-4, the J gene TRBJ1-5; D unclear. Input material: peripheral blood. CDR3 residues: CASSSEQYSNQPQHF. The DNA of the CDR3 is TGTGCCAGCAGCTCAGAACAGTATAGCAATCAGCCCCAGCATTTT.